The rows below give T cell receptor beta chains drawn from one sample of a study of graft-versus-host responses after intestinal transplantation. Clones were sequenced by immunoSEQ multiplex PCR, and TCRdb holds only the in-frame ones, with some missing. The sample has fewer than 100,000 clones; around 88% are singletons. Sequenced material: PBMCs, taken 255 days after intestinal transplant. Every receptor here comes from a human patient who received an intestinal transplant, so some T cells may come from the graft donor. CDR3s include the opening cysteine and the closing phenylalanine or tryptophan. The order of the fields is V gene, J gene, D gene, CDR3 protein. A D gene is named only where the DNA matches it firmly.

TRBV4-3	TRBJ1-1	NA	CASSQVPGAKTEAFF
TRBV6-1	TRBJ2-5	NA	CASSVSMGLQETQYF
TRBV6-1	TRBJ2-1	TRBD1	CASSDSRGHAYNEQFF
TRBV5-1	TRBJ2-3	TRBD2	CASSLGTSGTRPDTQYF
TRBV27	TRBJ2-3	TRBD2	CASSALAGEITDTQYF
TRBV7-9	TRBJ1-4	NA	CASSHGAEKLFF
TRBV10-2	TRBJ1-2	NA	CASSGGRGRGNYGYTF
TRBV5-1	TRBJ1-1	NA	CASSSGQPNTEAFF
TRBV19	TRBJ1-5	TRBD1	CASSMSRGLTQHF
TRBV19	TRBJ1-6	NA	CASQLNNSPLHF
TRBV7-9	TRBJ1-2	NA	CASSGYSLGDYGYTF
TRBV6-4	TRBJ1-5	NA	CASSEGSNQPQHF
TRBV4-1	TRBJ1-4	NA	CASSQVRELGEKLFF
TRBV4-1	TRBJ2-3	NA	CASSPGPSTDTQYF
TRBV30	TRBJ1-2	TRBD1	CAWSVGAGGYGYTF
TRBV29-1	TRBJ2-2	TRBD1	CSVGRGPNTGELFF
TRBV19	TRBJ1-6	TRBD1	CASSTAGQANSPLHF
TRBV5-1	TRBJ2-1	NA	CASSLAQISSYNEQFF
TRBV28	TRBJ1-1	NA	CASSFVTVNTEAFF
TRBV6-6	TRBJ1-2	NA	CASSPSTDARYGYTF
TRBV9	TRBJ2-5	NA	CASSLSNEWETQYF
TRBV5-8	TRBJ2-6	NA	CASSSGRFSGANVLTF
TRBV5-4	TRBJ1-1	NA	CASSLDLTEKKTEAFF
TRBV27	TRBJ2-5	NA	CASSPQLTGVETQYF
TRBV25-1	TRBJ2-3	TRBD1	CASSGEGQGSTDTQYF
TRBV15	TRBJ1-1	NA	CATSRAYTEAFF
TRBV7-9	TRBJ1-5	NA	CASSGTGYNQPQHF
TRBV27	TRBJ2-7	NA	CASSPGGTSREQYF
TRBV9	TRBJ2-1	NA	CASRQVSGEGYNEQFF
TRBV5-1	TRBJ1-1	TRBD1	CASSMGQGNTEAFF
TRBV9	TRBJ1-4	NA	CASSVAGGTNEKLFF
TRBV27	TRBJ1-4	NA	CASKLTGLNEKLFF
TRBV5-6	TRBJ1-1	TRBD1	CASSSDRAYTEAFF
TRBV5-4	TRBJ2-1	NA	CASFGGAASYNEQFF
TRBV5-1	TRBJ1-1	NA	CASRSTSTLGTEAFF
TRBV4-2	TRBJ2-7	TRBD2	CASSQGEGAKYGLAGGPGEQYF
TRBV2	TRBJ2-1	NA	CAGSEAVGAKEQFF